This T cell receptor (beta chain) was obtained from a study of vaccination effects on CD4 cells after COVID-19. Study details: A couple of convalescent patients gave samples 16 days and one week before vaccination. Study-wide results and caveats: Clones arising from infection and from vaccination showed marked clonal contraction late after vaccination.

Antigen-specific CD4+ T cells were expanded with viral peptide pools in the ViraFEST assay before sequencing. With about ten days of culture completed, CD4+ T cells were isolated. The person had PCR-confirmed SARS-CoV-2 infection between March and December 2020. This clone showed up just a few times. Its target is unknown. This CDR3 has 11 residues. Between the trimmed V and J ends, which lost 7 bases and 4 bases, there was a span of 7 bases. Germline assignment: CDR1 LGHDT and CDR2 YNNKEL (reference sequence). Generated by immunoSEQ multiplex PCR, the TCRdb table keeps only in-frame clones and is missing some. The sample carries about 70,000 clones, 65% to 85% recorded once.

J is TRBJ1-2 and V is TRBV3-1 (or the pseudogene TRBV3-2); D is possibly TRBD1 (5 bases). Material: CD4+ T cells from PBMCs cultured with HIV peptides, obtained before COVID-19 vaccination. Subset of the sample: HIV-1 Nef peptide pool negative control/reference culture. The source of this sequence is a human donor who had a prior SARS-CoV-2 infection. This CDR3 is CASTGRYGYTF. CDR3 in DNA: TGTGCCAGCACAGGGCGCTATGGCTACACCTTC.